Below are 21 T cell receptor beta chains sequenced from a single sample in a study of siplizumab effects on memory and regulatory T cells. The repertoire was sequenced with immunoSEQ multiplex PCR; TCRdb's copy has only in-frame clones and lacks some. The table shows about 120,000 clones, with around 90% occurring only once. Sequenced input: CD4+ T cells sorted from blood. Source of these receptors: a human donor in good health.

This sequence joins TRBV7-2 and TRBJ2-2, with 11 positions matching TRBD2. This CDR3 has 16 residues. J gave up 6 bases and V 4 bases, and 7 bases lay outside the gene matches. From germline, CDR1 is SGHTA and CDR2 FQGNSA. The CDR3 DNA sequence: TGTGCCAGCAGCTCGTACCTAGCGGGGGGATCCGGGGAGCTGTTTTTT. Protein sequence: CASSSYLAGGSGELFF.

V is TRBV6-5 and J is TRBJ1-2; no definite D call. V lost 2 bases and J lost 8, with 12 bases in between. The V gene's germline CDR1 is MNHEY and CDR2 SVGAGI. The CDR3 runs to 13 residues. In DNA form, the CDR3 reads TGTGCCAGCAGTTACGGCTTGGTTGGGGGCTACACCTTC. Its translation is CASSYGLVGGYTF.

This rearrangement joins TRBV11-2 to TRBJ2-7, with D unresolved. The V end lost 5 bases, the J end lost 5 bases, and 7 bases lay between the germline ends. This CDR3 has 11 amino acids. CDR1 and CDR2 from the germline V gene are SGHAT and FQNNGV. DNA of the CDR3: TGTGCCAGCAGCGCTAAGGACGAGCAGTACTTC. It yields the protein CASSAKDEQYF.

The chain links TRBV6-4 to TRBJ2-7; TRBD1 agrees at 8 bases. CDR3 length equals 15 residues. J was trimmed by 1 base and V by 3 bases; bases with no gene match: 5. The germline V gene has CDR1 MRHNA and CDR2 SNTAGT. CDR3 region: CASSESDRGSYEQYF. The CDR3, as DNA: TGTGCCAGCAGTGAATCTGACAGGGGTTCCTACGAGCAGTACTTC.

The rearrangement uses TRBV6-1 and TRBJ1-2; tentative D call: TRBD1 (6 bases). Per the germline V gene, CDR1 is MNHNS and CDR2 is SASEGT. The CDR3 runs 13 residues. Trimming removed 7 bases from V and 2 bases from J, with 11 bases in between. This CDR3 is CASTPGQNYGYTF. The CDR3 DNA reads as TGTGCCAGCACCCCCGGACAGAACTATGGCTACACCTTC.

The chain joins TRBV12-5 to TRBJ1-4; D is ambiguous. The germline gives CDR1 LGHNT, CDR2 FRNRAP. The germline V and J ends were trimmed by 4 bases and 7 bases, with 7 bases remaining between them. CDR3 size: 12 residues. The CDR3 region is CASGSNSEKLFF. The CDR3 nucleotides are TGTGCTAGTGGTTCCAACAGTGAAAAACTGTTTTTT.

This rearrangement joins TRBV4-1 to TRBJ2-5; possibly TRBD2 for D (5 bases). Germline-derived CDR1 and CDR2 are MGHRA and YSYEKL. The CDR3 length is 13 residues. Trimming took off 4 bases at V and 5 bases at J, with 11 bases between the two ends. As DNA, the CDR3 is TGCGCCAGCAGCCTTGGACTTATGGAGACCCAGTACTTC. Residues: CASSLGLMETQYF.

The chain links TRBV10-1 to TRBJ2-2; 11 bases map to TRBD1. Trimming took 3 bases from V and 6 from J; bases not matched to a gene: 3. Germline CDR1 WNHNN, CDR2 SYGVQD (reference sequence). This CDR3 is built from 15 residues. CDR3 nucleotide sequence: TGCGCCAGCAGTGAAAGGGGACAGGGGGCCGGGGAGCTGTTTTTT. This gives the protein CASSERGQGAGELFF.

The V and J genes are TRBV6-6 and TRBJ2-7, with D unresolved. V shed 2 bases and J shed 0 bases, with 14 bases lying between them. Germline V gene data show CDR1 as MNHNY and CDR2 as SVGAGI (reference sequence). The CDR3 extends over 16 amino acids. The CDR3 bases are TGTGCCAGCAGTTACAATAGGGTTACGGCCTCCTACGAGCAGTACTTC. Translating gives CASSYNRVTASYEQYF.

V usage is TRBV6-1 and J usage is TRBJ2-7; TRBD1 is a possible D gene (6 bases). The CDR3 length is 17 residues. V was trimmed by 4 bases and J by 1 base, leaving 20 bases between them. Germline V gives CDR1 MNHNS, CDR2 SASEGT. CDR3 DNA sequence: TGTGCCAGCAGTGTTTTTAGAGGGCCAGGGGCGTCCTACGAGCAGTACTTC. This encodes CASSVFRGPGASYEQYF.

V is TRBV12-5 and J is TRBJ2-3; 12 nucleotides match TRBD2. This CDR3 is 19 amino acids long. V trimming: 0 bases; J trimming: 2 bases; junction bases outside the gene matches: 9. Germline V gene sequence: CDR1 LGHNT, CDR2 FRNRAP. The CDR3, as DNA: TGTGCTAGTGGTTTGGTACTAGCGGGGGGCTCTACCCACACAGATACGCAGTATTTT. Its translation: CASGLVLAGGSTHTDTQYF.

The chain recombines TRBV4-1 with TRBJ2-6; unclear D gene. Looked up from germline, CDR1 is MGHRA and CDR2 is YSYEKL. CDR3 length: 17 amino acids. With 6 bases removed from V and 0 bases from J, the gap between germline ends came to 15 bases. The CDR3: CASSPSVALSGANVLTF. The CDR3 DNA sequence: TGCGCCAGCAGTCCCTCGGTGGCGCTCTCTGGGGCCAACGTCCTGACTTTC.

The chain employs TRBV6-1 and TRBJ1-5; D remains unclear. This CDR3 is built from 14 residues. The germline V gene has CDR1 MNHNS and CDR2 SASEGT. The V gene lost 2 bases and the J gene lost 7 bases, with 12 bases spanning the gap. The CDR3 DNA reads TGTGCCAGCAGTGAATCGGGGAGGAACCAGCCCCAGCATTTT. Residues: CASSESGRNQPQHF.

J is TRBJ1-1 and V is TRBV7-2, with 10 bases aligning to TRBD1. The CDR3 is 15 residues long. Unmatched junction bases numbered 7, after V lost 5 bases and J lost 4 bases. Germline V gene data show CDR1 as SGHTA and CDR2 as FQGNSA. The CDR3 region has the DNA TGTGCCAGCAGCAGGGACAGGGGTCTGGGCACTGAAGCTTTCTTT. Amino acid sequence: CASSRDRGLGTEAFF.

This clone was seen once. The rearrangement links TRBV6-5 to TRBJ1-1, with unresolved D. Trimming removed 6 bases from V and 8 bases from J, with 10 bases in between. The CDR3 covers 11 residues. The germline CDR1 and CDR2 sequences are MNHEY and SVGAGI. CDR3 region: CASSLGIEAFF. The DNA of the CDR3 is TGTGCCAGCAGCTTAGGAATAGAAGCTTTCTTT.

This clone has only one observation. Other DNA sequences in this specimen translate into the identical CDR3. The rearrangement uses TRBV2 and TRBJ1-1; 7 bases match TRBD1. Germline V gives CDR1 SNHLY, CDR2 FYNNEI. The J segment lost 4 bases and the V segment lost 6 bases, leaving 2 bases of the junction unmatched. This CDR3 contains 12 residues. The DNA of the CDR3 is TGTGCCAGCAGACAGGGGCCCACTGAAGCTTTCTTT. It translates to CASRQGPTEAFF.

V gene TRBV15 combines with J gene TRBJ1-4, with a tentative D call TRBD1 (6 bases). With 1 base removed from V and 5 bases from J, the gap between germline ends came to 11 bases. The CDR3 has 15 amino acids. CDR1 is LNHNV, CDR2 YYDKDF, per germline (reference sequence). The CDR3: CATSRGQEPNEKLFF. Here the CDR3 DNA reads TGTGCCACCAGCAGAGGACAGGAACCAAATGAAAAACTGTTTTTT.

This clone showed up just a few times. This chain links TRBV2 with TRBJ2-2; D ambiguous. The length of the CDR3 is 12 residues. Germline V gene lookup returns CDR1 SNHLY and CDR2 FYNNEI. Trimming took 8 bases from V and 4 from J, leaving 8 bases between them. The DNA for the CDR3 is TGTGCCAGCTCTATACGCACCGGGGAGCTGTTTTTT. It codes for CASSIRTGELFF.

The rearrangement links TRBV6-5 to TRBJ2-7; 7 bases line up with TRBD1. Germline assignment: CDR1 MNHEY and CDR2 SVGAGI. The CDR3 contains 16 residues. J lost 0 bases, V lost 2 bases, and 7 bases had no gene match. The CDR3 region has the DNA TGTGCCAGCAGTTACACAGGGGCTGGGAGCTCCTACGAGCAGTACTTC. It codes for CASSYTGAGSSYEQYF.

The chain links TRBV7-9 to TRBJ2-7; 7 bases line up with TRBD1. Germline V gene data show CDR1 as SEHNR and CDR2 as FQNEAQ (reference sequence). The CDR3 consists of 13 residues. J lost 6 bases, V lost 8 bases, and 10 bases had no gene match. The CDR3 DNA is TGTGCCAGCGCCAGACAGGGTGCCGGCGAGCAGTACTTC. This gives the protein CASARQGAGEQYF.

The chain recombines TRBV7-3 with TRBJ2-1; D may be TRBD2 (5 bases). The ends were cut back, 2 bases at V and 12 bases at J, with 11 bases in the middle. There are 12 residues in the CDR3. Germline V lookup: CDR1 SGHTA, CDR2 FQGTGA. The CDR3 nucleotides are TGTGCCAGCAGCTTACCCTCGGGAACGCAGTTCTTC. Its translation is CASSLPSGTQFF.